Given below is one TCR beta chain in context. Per the study methods: Amplification from reference gene primers served as the basis for estimated nucleated cell counts. Method: immunoSEQ multiplex PCR; TCRdb's copy keeps in-frame clones and lacks some. From that table come the V and J calls and clone size; the DNA was used to work out D and trimming. The table has roughly 140,000 clones, over 75% seen once; the top ten hold around 8%. This entry belongs to a study of blood T cell repertoires in COVID-19. Study overall: Acute and convalescent COVID-19 samples came from the United States, Italy and Spain. PBMCs, B-cell-depleted T cells, or T cells provided the cDNA or gDNA that made up the material.

Seattle patients were enrolled while actively infected and followed longitudinally. In germline, CDR1 is SGHDN, CDR2 FVKESK. CDR3 length: 13 amino acids. V shed 5 bases and J shed 6 bases, with 13 bases lying between them. Material: peripheral blood. J is TRBJ1-2 and V is TRBV14, with D tentatively TRBD1 (6 bases). This TCR derives from a woman aged 55-69 years with COVID-19, enrolled during active disease. The CDR3 DNA reads TGTGCCAGCAGCGGAAGCGGGACAAATGGCTACACCTTC. This codes for CASSGSGTNGYTF.